Below, 17 T cell receptor beta chains from the same sample are listed, as sequenced in a study of identifying expanded T cells in peripheral blood. The data were produced by immunoSEQ multiplex PCR, yet TCRdb's version contains in-frame clones alone and is incomplete. The sample lists more than 75,000 clones, approximately 91% occurring once. The sequencing sample was made of blood. All receptors come from a person between 18 and 69 years old in good health.

This clone was detected many times. The V call is TRBV5-6, the J call TRBJ1-5; 8 nucleotides align to TRBD1. Germline V lookup: CDR1 SGHDT, CDR2 YYEEEE. This CDR3 has 15 residues. Trimming removed 4 bases from V and 6 bases from J; junction bases left unmatched: 9. The CDR3 nucleotides are TGTGCCAGCAGCCCCTGGGACAGGAGAGGTCAGCCCCAGCATTTT. It encodes CASSPWDRRGQPQHF.

Here the CDR3 DNA reads TGTGCCAGCAGCTTGTACCAAGAGACCCAGTACTTC. Its protein is CASSLYQETQYF. The chain recombines TRBV5-6 with TRBJ2-5; D not resolved. Trimming shortened V by 1 base and J by 0 bases, and 1 base separated the two germline ends. CDR1 is SGHDT, CDR2 YYEEEE, per germline. There are 12 residues in the CDR3.

V usage is TRBV5-4 and J usage is TRBJ2-1; the match to TRBD2 covers 13 bases. After removal of 4 bases from V and 8 bases from J, the junction contained 6 bases not matched to a gene. Germline values: CDR1 SGHNT, CDR2 YYREEE (reference sequence). This CDR3 has 15 amino acids. CDR3 region: CASSPGLAGLYEQFF. DNA for the CDR3: TGTGCCAGCAGCCCGGGACTAGCGGGACTCTATGAGCAGTTCTTC.

V gene TRBV5-1 combines with J gene TRBJ2-5; 8 nucleotides align to TRBD2. The CDR3 covers 14 residues. The ends lost 0 bases at V and 4 bases at J; junction bases unmatched: 2. The germline gives CDR1 SGHRS, CDR2 YFSETQ. The CDR3 here is CASSLVGGAETQYF. The DNA for the CDR3 is TGCGCCAGCAGCTTGGTCGGGGGGGCAGAGACCCAGTACTTC.

The rearrangement joins TRBV27 to TRBJ1-5, with D unresolved. The CDR3 has 15 amino acids. Per germline, CDR1 MNHEY and CDR2 SMNVEV (reference sequence). With 8 bases removed from V and 3 bases from J, the gap between germline ends came to 17 bases. The CDR3 here is CASGRGDVDNQPQHF. DNA for the CDR3: TGTGCCAGCGGACGGGGTGACGTTGACAATCAGCCCCAGCATTTT.

This sequence joins TRBV6-5 and TRBJ2-4; no reliable D call. V dropped 7 bases and J dropped 0 bases, with 13 bases sitting between them. Germline lookup yields CDR1 MNHEY and CDR2 SVGAGI. The CDR3 length is 15 residues. The CDR3 is CASTKTELAKNIQYF. For the CDR3, the DNA is TGTGCCAGCACCAAGACGGAACTAGCCAAAAACATTCAGTACTTC.

CDR3 DNA: TGTGCCAGCAGCTCTCCCCCGACAGGACAGGGCACTGAAGCTTTCTTT. This sequence encodes CASSSPPTGQGTEAFF. The rearrangement links TRBV5-4 to TRBJ1-1, with TRBD1 matching 8 bases. V lost 3 bases to trimming and J lost 4 bases; unmatched junction nucleotides: 11. Germline values: CDR1 SGHNT, CDR2 YYREEE (reference sequence). The CDR3 covers 16 residues.

The chain is built from TRBV6-4 and TRBJ1-6; no firm D call. V was trimmed by 5 bases and J by 5 bases, leaving 10 bases between them. The CDR3 length is 14 residues. The germline V gene encodes CDR1 MRHNA and CDR2 SNTAGT. In DNA, the CDR3 is TGTGCCAGCAGTCCGGACGGACATAATTCACCCCTCCACTTT. Amino acid sequence: CASSPDGHNSPLHF.

The chain combines TRBV2 with TRBJ1-1; D gene uncertain. V was clipped by 1 base and J by 1 base, with 13 bases between them. The CDR3 is made up of 16 amino acids. Germline CDR1 and CDR2: SNHLY and FYNNEI. The CDR3 spells CASSEGEVDTNTEAFF. CDR3 bases: TGTGCCAGCAGTGAAGGGGAGGTAGATACGAACACTGAAGCTTTCTTT.

The chain has TRBV5-5 and TRBJ1-4; no clear D. The V end was cut by 1 base, the J end by 5 bases, with 9 bases between. From germline, CDR1 is SGHKS and CDR2 YYEKEE (reference sequence). The CDR3 covers 14 residues. The DNA of the CDR3 is TGTGCCAGCAGCTTGACAGTTACGAATGAAAAACTGTTTTTT. Protein product: CASSLTVTNEKLFF. Looking up the rest from reference TRBV5-5 and TRBJ1-4 gives the full variable domain: DAGVTQSPTHLIKTRGQQVTLRCSPISGHKSVSWYQQVLGQGPQFIFQYYEKEERGRGNFPDRFSARQFPNYSSELNVNALLLGDSALYLCASSLTVTNEKLFFGSGTQLSVL.

The V gene is TRBV5-4, the J gene TRBJ1-1; D not certain. Germline V CDR1 and CDR2: SGHNT, YYREEE (reference sequence). The CDR3 has 13 amino acids. Trimming shortened V by 0 bases and J by 4 bases, and 7 bases separated the two germline ends. The CDR3 nucleotides read TGTGCCAGCAGCTTGGCCTTTGGCACTGAAGCTTTCTTT. Its translation: CASSLAFGTEAFF.

The chain couples TRBV28 to TRBJ1-2, with 8 bases identical to TRBD1. V trimming: 7 bases; J trimming: 5 bases; junction bases outside the gene matches: 9. The germline V gene has CDR1 MDHEN and CDR2 SYDVKM. The CDR3 has 14 amino acids. Here the CDR3 reads CASTDRGVIYGYTF. The CDR3 DNA sequence: TGTGCCAGCACCGACAGGGGCGTAATATATGGCTACACCTTC.

The V gene is TRBV7-9, the J gene TRBJ2-3; the match to TRBD1 covers 7 bases. The ends lost 5 bases at V and 0 bases at J; junction bases unmatched: 8. The CDR3 spans 16 residues. Germline CDR1 and CDR2: SEHNR and FQNEAQ (reference sequence). The CDR3 here is CASSLTTGPSTDTQYF. In DNA, the CDR3 is TGTGCCAGCAGCCTCACGACAGGGCCTAGCACAGATACGCAGTATTTT.

The V call is TRBV27, the J call TRBJ1-5, with D maybe TRBD1 (6 bases). The germline gives CDR1 MNHEY, CDR2 SMNVEV (reference sequence). With 6 bases removed from V and 7 bases from J, the gap between germline ends came to 10 bases. The CDR3 has 12 amino acids. Here the CDR3 DNA reads TGTGCCAGCAGAACAGGGAGCCAGCCCCAGCATTTT. It is translated as CASRTGSQPQHF.

This chain uses TRBV30 with TRBJ1-4; weak D call: TRBD1 (5 bases). Germline CDR1 is GTSNPN and CDR2 is SVGIG (reference sequence). Deletions cut 5 bases from V and 3 bases from J, with 10 bases between. The CDR3 is 13 residues long. The CDR3 protein is CAWHQGPNEKLFF. CDR3 bases: TGTGCCTGGCACCAGGGCCCTAATGAAAAACTGTTTTTT.

The J gene is TRBJ1-1, the V gene TRBV30; 9 bases are a match to TRBD1. V was pared by 2 bases and J by 9 bases, with 4 bases of the junction left unmatched. CDR1 and CDR2 from the germline V gene are GTSNPN and SVGIG (reference sequence). CDR3 length equals 12 residues. In DNA, the CDR3 is TGTGCCTGGAGTATGACAGGGGGTAAAGCTTTCTTT. It codes for CAWSMTGGKAFF. The whole variable domain, filled in from reference TRBV30 and TRBJ1-1, reads SQTIHQWPATLVQPVGSPLSLECTVEGTSNPNLYWYRQAAGRGLQLLFYSVGIGQISSEVPQNLSASRPQDRQFILSSKKLLLSDSGFYLCAWSMTGGKAFFGQGTRLTVV.

J is TRBJ1-2 and V is TRBV28, with unresolved D. CDR1 is MDHEN, CDR2 SYDVKM, per germline. CDR3 length equals 14 residues. The ends were cut back, 8 bases at V and 8 bases at J, with 21 bases in the middle. CDR3 coding DNA: TGTGCCAGCGTTTCCGGGCCCTCCGCCTGGGGCTACACCTTC. Protein sequence: CASVSGPSAWGYTF.